This T cell receptor (beta chain) was identified in a study of OX40 agonist ivuxolimab in advanced cancers. The germline gives CDR1 SSHAT, CDR2 FNYEAQ (reference sequence). This CDR3 is built from 14 residues. General study points: Low normalized clonal expansion also occurred in some nonresponding patients.

This clone was found once. Its antigen is undetermined. The junction departs from germline at one end; a sequencing error may be responsible. Sequencing used immunoSEQ multiplex PCR; TCRdb keeps in-frame clones, though not all of them. The repertoire includes about 82,000 clones, roughly 84% of them detected once, and 6% to 8% sits in the top ten. The sequencing used CD4+ or CD8+ T cells sorted from blood, collected in a trial of the OX40 agonist ivuxolimab. This receptor was obtained from an adult with an advanced solid tumor such as melanoma, head and neck, liver or kidney cancer. The J gene is TRBJ2-5, the V gene TRBV7-7; 8 positions match TRBD2. Here the CDR3 DNA reads TGTGCTAGCAGCTTAACCGGGAGGGGAGAGACCCAGTACTTC. It codes for CASSLTGRGETQYF.